These 27 T cell receptor beta chains were all obtained from the same sample, sequenced in a study of cytomegalovirus exposure and HLA in healthy donors (dated by TCRdb to about 2017). Library prep was done by the immunoSEQ multiplex PCR assay. This immuneACCESS table, as held by TCRdb, lists in-frame sequences with V and J called but not all clones. Of the missing ones, under half trace to an unresolved V gene in checked studies; the others have no known cause. A total of 65,000 to 90,000 clones appear in this sample, around 96% of them only once. Approximately 3.5% of the sample is held by the ten biggest clonotypes. The sequencing input was PBMCs. These receptors all stem from a man aged 18-30 years in good health and CMV-seronegative.

J is TRBJ2-1 and V is TRBV11-2, with D perhaps TRBD2 (5 bases). The CDR3 has 14 residues. V lost 4 bases and J 8 bases, leaving 15 bases between the germline ends. Germline V gives CDR1 SGHAT, CDR2 FQNNGV. This CDR3 reads CASSSSWRVDEQFF. The DNA for the CDR3 is TGTGCCAGCAGCTCCTCTTGGCGGGTCGATGAGCAGTTCTTC.

V is TRBV6-6 and J is TRBJ2-7; TRBD2 might be the D (5 bases). CDR1 MNHNY and CDR2 SVGAGI come from the germline V gene (reference sequence). Trimming shortened V by 7 bases and J by 1 base, and 11 bases separated the two germline ends. The CDR3 length is 13 residues. CDR3 sequence (DNA): TGTGCCAGCACCCGCTCGGGATCCTACGAGCAGTACTTC. Translation: CASTRSGSYEQYF.

The gene calls are TRBV27 and TRBJ2-6; D is possibly TRBD1 (5 bases). Germline V CDR1 and CDR2: MNHEY, SMNVEV (reference sequence). Trimming took off 5 bases at V and 4 bases at J, with 12 bases between the two ends. CDR3 length: 15 amino acids. CDR3 residues: CASSLTGTGANVLTF. DNA of the CDR3: TGTGCCAGCAGTCTAACAGGTACCGGGGCCAACGTCCTGACTTTC.

This clone was counted once. The chain uses TRBV4-3 and TRBJ1-1; D ambiguous. The CDR3 totals 15 residues. Germline CDR1 LGHNA, CDR2 YSLEER. V gave up 0 bases and J gave up 1 base, with 9 bases separating them. The CDR3 loop reads CASSQDLSGNTEAFF. The CDR3 DNA reads TGCGCCAGCAGCCAAGATTTGAGTGGGAACACTGAAGCTTTCTTT.

The chain links TRBV19 to TRBJ2-1; 10 bases map to TRBD2. Germline trimming cut 10 bases from V and 8 bases from J; bases unmatched to any gene: 11. Per germline, CDR1 LNHDA and CDR2 SQIVND (reference sequence). The CDR3 has 14 residues. CDR3 sequence (DNA): TGTGCCACTTCTTTTAGCGGGGGGTCCGATGAGCAGTTCTTC. This codes for CATSFSGGSDEQFF.

The chain uses TRBV9 and TRBJ2-5, with TRBD1 identical over 11 bases. Germline trimming cut 5 bases from V and 5 bases from J; bases unmatched to any gene: 11. The CDR3 runs to 16 residues. From germline, CDR1 is SGDLS and CDR2 YYNGEE. The CDR3 spells CASSGTADRGQETQYF. In DNA form, the CDR3 reads TGTGCCAGCAGTGGGACCGCGGACAGGGGGCAGGAGACCCAGTACTTC.

The genes are TRBV9 and TRBJ1-1; D is ambiguous. Trimming took 3 bases from V and 0 from J, leaving 12 bases between them. The CDR3 is made up of 15 amino acids. Germline-derived CDR1 and CDR2 are SGDLS and YYNGEE. As DNA, the CDR3 is TGTGCCAGCAGCGGCCCTAAACAGCTGAACACTGAAGCTTTCTTT. The encoded protein is CASSGPKQLNTEAFF.

This chain joins TRBV10-3 and TRBJ2-1; the D gene is possibly TRBD2 (7 bases). The V end was cut by 2 bases, the J end by 3 bases, with 17 bases between. The CDR3 spans 17 residues. Germline-derived CDR1 and CDR2 are ENHRY and SYGVKD. Here the CDR3 reads CAISETTSGTLYNEQFF. The CDR3 nucleotides read TGTGCCATCAGTGAGACCACAAGCGGGACACTCTACAATGAGCAGTTCTTC.

This clone has just one count. The rearrangement links TRBV5-1 to TRBJ2-2; tentative D call: TRBD1 (6 bases). There are 15 residues in the CDR3. V was shortened by 0 bases and J by 6 bases, with 12 bases between the two germline ends. Germline loops: CDR1 SGHRS, CDR2 YFSETQ. CDR3 coding DNA: TGCGCCAGCAGCTTGGACAGGGTCGGGGCCGGGGAGCTGTTTTTT. Its translation is CASSLDRVGAGELFF.

The chain couples TRBV20-1 to TRBJ1-2; TRBD1 matches at 8 bases. This CDR3 is built from 11 residues. Germline V gives CDR1 DFQATT, CDR2 SNEGSKA (reference sequence). V gave up 3 bases and J gave up 6 bases; unmatched junction bases: 0. In nucleotides, the CDR3 is TGCAGTGCTAGGACAGGGGATGGCTACACCTTC. Its protein is CSARTGDGYTF.

The chain couples TRBV29-1 to TRBJ2-6, with D hard to call. There are 14 residues in the CDR3. Trimming cost V 4 bases and J 0 bases, with 7 bases left between them. CDR1 is SQVTM and CDR2 is ANQGSEA in the germline V gene. CDR3 sequence: CSVGDHSGANVLTF. The CDR3 DNA is TGCAGCGTTGGAGATCACTCTGGGGCCAACGTCCTGACTTTC. Variable domain in full (rest from reference TRBV29-1 and TRBJ2-6): SAVISQKPSRDICQRGTSLTIQCQVDSQVTMMFWYRQQPGQSLTLIATANQGSEATYESGFVIDKFPISRPNLTFSTLTVSNMSPEDSSIYLCSVGDHSGANVLTFGAGSRLTVL.

CDR3 nucleotides: TGTGCCAGCAGTGGAGGGGAAGGCTACACCTTC. Translated, it gives CASSGGEGYTF. The V call is TRBV6-5, the J call TRBJ1-2; D perhaps matches TRBD1 (5 bases). With 5 bases removed from V and 8 bases from J, the gap between germline ends came to 9 bases. Germline V gene sequence: CDR1 MNHEY, CDR2 SVGAGI. This CDR3 comprises 11 residues.

The genes are TRBV6-5 and TRBJ2-2; D is possibly TRBD2 (5 bases). V shed 3 bases and J shed 4 bases, with 15 bases lying between them. From germline, CDR1 is MNHEY and CDR2 SVGAGI. CDR3 length: 16 residues. The CDR3 region has the DNA TGTGCCAGCAGTTATGGAGGCCTCCGAGGCACCGGGGAGCTGTTTTTT. As protein: CASSYGGLRGTGELFF.

This clone occurred once. The chain couples TRBV5-6 to TRBJ1-2; D is unclear. CDR1 is SGHDT and CDR2 is YYEEEE in the germline V gene. The V and J ends lost 1 base and 5 bases respectively, with 9 bases between them. The CDR3 length is 13 residues. The CDR3 region is CASSLTDHYGYTF. In DNA, the CDR3 is TGTGCCAGCAGCTTGACAGACCATTATGGCTACACCTTC. The variable domain in full, completed from reference TRBV5-6 and TRBJ1-2, reads DAGVTQSPTHLIKTRGQQVTLRCSPKSGHDTVSWYQQALGQGPQFIFQYYEEEERQRGNFPDRFSGHQFPNYSSELNVNALLLGDSALYLCASSLTDHYGYTFGSGTRLTVV.

The V gene is TRBV7-9, the J gene TRBJ2-3; D is unclear. This CDR3 comprises 14 residues. Trimming shortened V by 2 bases and J by 6 bases, and 12 bases separated the two germline ends. CDR1 and CDR2 (germline): SEHNR, FQNEAQ (reference sequence). The CDR3 nucleotides read TGTGCCAGCAGCTTACCAATTACAGAGGATACGCAGTATTTT. Translated, it gives CASSLPITEDTQYF. The full variable domain, its missing parts supplied by reference TRBV7-9 and TRBJ2-3, is DTGVSQNPRHKITKRGQNVTFRCDPISEHNRLYWYRQTLGQGPEFLTYFQNEAQLEKSRLLSDRFSAERPKGSFSTLEIQRTEQGDSAMYLCASSLPITEDTQYFGPGTRLTVL.

The J gene is TRBJ2-5, the V gene TRBV7-2, with 8 bases that match TRBD1. The CDR3 loop spans 13 amino acids. CDR1 is SGHTA, CDR2 FQGNSA, per germline. The trim removed 6 bases at V and 5 bases at J, leaving 5 bases unmatched. CDR3 loop: CASRQGVDETQYF. The CDR3 DNA reads as TGTGCCAGCAGACAGGGGGTAGACGAGACCCAGTACTTC.

This clone was counted a few times. The rearrangement links TRBV7-9 to TRBJ1-2, with a tentative D call TRBD1 (6 bases). This CDR3 has 15 amino acids. With 3 bases removed from V and 3 bases from J, the gap between germline ends came to 14 bases. Germline assignment: CDR1 SEHNR and CDR2 FQNEAQ (reference sequence). The CDR3 spells CASSLDSPADYGYTF. CDR3 coding DNA: TGTGCCAGCAGCTTGGACAGCCCTGCCGACTATGGCTACACCTTC.

This chain connects TRBV30 to TRBJ1-5; D call uncertain. CDR1 is GTSNPN, CDR2 SVGIG, per germline (reference sequence). Deletions cut 6 bases from V and 2 bases from J, with 14 bases between. CDR3 length: 14 amino acids. CDR3 sequence reads: CACDLGGGNQPQHF. CDR3 DNA: TGTGCCTGTGACCTAGGTGGAGGCAATCAGCCCCAGCATTTT.

The CDR3 DNA is TGTGCCAGCCGGACAGGGGGCATCACTGAAGCTTTCTTT. This translates into CASRTGGITEAFF. The chain joins TRBV27 to TRBJ1-1; TRBD1 matches 11 bases. The germline V gene encodes CDR1 MNHEY and CDR2 SMNVEV (reference sequence). V gave up 8 bases and J gave up 4 bases; unmatched junction bases: 3. The CDR3 loop spans 13 amino acids.

The chain has TRBV5-1 and TRBJ2-1, with 8 bases identical to TRBD2. Germline lookup yields CDR1 SGHRS and CDR2 YFSETQ. The CDR3 sequence is 15 residues long. V dropped 4 bases and J dropped 4; count of bases not matched to a gene: 7. The CDR3 sequence is CASSPGVAGYNEQFF. In DNA, the CDR3 is TGCGCCAGCAGCCCGGGGGTAGCGGGGTACAATGAGCAGTTCTTC.

J is TRBJ2-7 and V is TRBV27; TRBD1 is a possible D gene (6 bases). V shed 6 bases and J shed 3 bases, with 12 bases lying between them. The length of the CDR3 is 13 residues. Germline V gene data show CDR1 as MNHEY and CDR2 as SMNVEV (reference sequence). CDR3 in amino acids: CASSVDRSYEQYF. As DNA, the CDR3 is TGTGCCAGCAGCGTGGACAGAAGCTACGAGCAGTACTTC.

The CDR3 region is CASSRHREIGSPLHF. The CDR3 DNA follows: TGTGCCAGCAGCCGACACAGGGAAATCGGATCACCCCTCCACTTT. The chain joins TRBV4-2 to TRBJ1-6; possible D gene TRBD1, 6 bases. The V gene's germline CDR1 is LGHNA and CDR2 YNFKEQ. The V end was cut by 4 bases, the J end by 10 bases, with 17 bases between. CDR3 length equals 15 residues.

The CDR3 nucleotides read TGTGCCAGCAGCGCGGACGGGACTAGTCGTTCCGAGCAGTACTTC. Translated, it gives CASSADGTSRSEQYF. This rearrangement joins TRBV9 to TRBJ2-7; 8 nucleotides agree with TRBD2. CDR1 is SGDLS, CDR2 YYNGEE, per germline. The CDR3 contains 15 residues. V dropped 3 bases and J dropped 6; count of bases not matched to a gene: 11.

The chain carries TRBV4-1 and TRBJ2-5; 9 nucleotides agree with TRBD2. CDR3 length equals 19 residues. Germline values: CDR1 MGHRA, CDR2 YSYEKL. V dropped 0 bases and J dropped 3; count of bases not matched to a gene: 14. CDR3: CASSQEIIGSSSGEETQYF. The CDR3, as DNA: TGCGCCAGCAGCCAAGAAATCATTGGCTCTTCTAGCGGGGAAGAGACCCAGTACTTC.

The V and J genes are TRBV5-4 and TRBJ2-1; 8 nucleotides align to TRBD1. From germline, CDR1 is SGHNT and CDR2 YYREEE (reference sequence). The CDR3 is 16 residues long. V lost 6 bases to trimming and J lost 3 bases; unmatched junction nucleotides: 11. The CDR3 reads CASIKADRGIYNEQFF. CDR3 nucleotide sequence: TGTGCCAGCATCAAAGCTGACAGGGGAATCTACAATGAGCAGTTCTTC.

The table lists this clone with a count of one. V gene TRBV15 combines with J gene TRBJ2-5, with 8 bases identical to TRBD1. The germline CDR1 and CDR2 sequences are LNHNV and YYDKDF (reference sequence). The CDR3 sequence is 21 residues long. With V trimmed by 3 bases and J by 2 bases, 23 bases remained unmatched. In DNA form, the CDR3 reads TGTGCCACCAGCAGTTATGTTAAGGGACAGGTCAAAACCACGGTACAAGAGACCCAGTACTTC. This gives the protein CATSSYVKGQVKTTVQETQYF.

The gene calls are TRBV30 and TRBJ2-2; D not certain. In germline, CDR1 is GTSNPN, CDR2 SVGIG (reference sequence). Trimming removed 2 bases from V and 6 bases from J, with 7 bases in between. This CDR3 is 12 amino acids long. The CDR3, as DNA: TGTGCCTGGAGTTTAGGAGCCGGGGAGCTGTTTTTT. Amino acid sequence: CAWSLGAGELFF.